This T cell receptor beta chain emerged from a study of cytomegalovirus exposure and HLA in healthy donors. The overall study: Around 80 million unique TCRs from HLA-typed donors were held in an early data release. Study outcomes and limitations: Trimming of TCR beta V- and J-genes showed a link, identified in a later analysis, to a missense DCLRE1C variant.

This clone was counted once. The antigen is unknown. CDR1 MDHEN and CDR2 SYDVKM come from the germline V gene. This CDR3 region has 14 residues. V shed 5 bases, J shed 5 bases, and the junction held 5 bases outside the gene matches. Researchers ran the PCR with 60 Vbeta and 13 Jbeta primers. Clones were sequenced by immunoSEQ multiplex PCR, and TCRdb holds only the in-frame ones, with some missing. The sample includes 150,000 or so clones, 77% of them seen just once. The chain couples TRBV28 to TRBJ1-5; 8 bases agree with TRBD1. Material for sequencing was PBMCs. The TCR originated in a woman in her twenties or thirties in good health and CMV-seronegative. The CDR3 region is CASSQGAKYQPQHF. CDR3 nucleotides: TGTGCCAGCAGTCAGGGGGCGAAGTATCAGCCCCAGCATTTT.